This is a list of T cell receptor beta chains from one sample in a study of cytomegalovirus exposure and HLA in healthy donors. Here immunoSEQ multiplex PCR was the method, and the copy in TCRdb shows in-frame clones only, minus some. The data hold over 75,000 clones, with approximately 89% observed a single time. Sequenced sample: PBMCs. The receptors were sampled from a man aged 25 to 40 in good health and CMV-seropositive. Each CDR3 is given with its conserved first and last residue. The order of the fields is CDR3 length, clone size, D gene, V gene, J gene, CDR3 protein. D genes are given only for firm matches. Not all rows give a size; the values are once, few, many and, for expanded clones, a class.

CDR3 length: 13; clone size: few; D gene: .; V gene: TRBV10-3; J gene: TRBJ2-3; CDR3 protein: CAISRHRTDTQYF
CDR3 length: 15; clone size: .; D gene: .; V gene: TRBV11-2; J gene: TRBJ2-2; CDR3 protein: CASSLVSVNTGELFF
CDR3 length: 13; clone size: .; D gene: .; V gene: TRBV5-6; J gene: TRBJ2-1; CDR3 protein: CASSLSSYNEQFF
CDR3 length: 15; clone size: .; D gene: .; V gene: TRBV21-1; J gene: TRBJ2-1; CDR3 protein: CASSKVPSEIDEQFF
CDR3 length: 15; clone size: .; D gene: .; V gene: TRBV5-1; J gene: TRBJ2-2; CDR3 protein: CASSLGQVSTGELFF
CDR3 length: 15; clone size: .; D gene: TRBD2; V gene: TRBV5-6; J gene: TRBJ2-1; CDR3 protein: CASSFQTSGSYEQFF
CDR3 length: 13; clone size: few; D gene: TRBD1; V gene: TRBV28; J gene: TRBJ1-5; CDR3 protein: CASRRTGNQPQHF
CDR3 length: 15; clone size: .; D gene: TRBD2; V gene: TRBV10-2; J gene: TRBJ2-2; CDR3 protein: CASRTSGGGTGELFF
CDR3 length: 15; clone size: .; D gene: TRBD1; V gene: TRBV7-9; J gene: TRBJ1-1; CDR3 protein: CASSLAAGGNTEAFF
CDR3 length: 14; clone size: .; D gene: TRBD1; V gene: TRBV5-5; J gene: TRBJ2-3; CDR3 protein: CASSLGQGPDTQYF
CDR3 length: 15; clone size: .; D gene: .; V gene: TRBV5-1; J gene: TRBJ2-7; CDR3 protein: CASSLAPGRSYEQYF
CDR3 length: 16; clone size: .; D gene: TRBD2; V gene: TRBV19; J gene: TRBJ2-1; CDR3 protein: CASSIRSGRPYNEQFF
CDR3 length: 14; clone size: .; D gene: TRBD1; V gene: TRBV27; J gene: TRBJ2-7; CDR3 protein: CASMRTAGGYEQYF
CDR3 length: 14; clone size: .; D gene: TRBD1; V gene: TRBV7-9; J gene: TRBJ1-4; CDR3 protein: CASSLQGASEKLFF
CDR3 length: 15; clone size: .; D gene: TRBD1; V gene: TRBV28; J gene: TRBJ1-2; CDR3 protein: CASSWRGTGGYGYTF
CDR3 length: 14; clone size: .; D gene: .; V gene: TRBV19; J gene: TRBJ2-3; CDR3 protein: CASSYEHYADTQYF
CDR3 length: 18; clone size: once; D gene: .; V gene: TRBV7-8; J gene: TRBJ2-5; CDR3 protein: CASSLVPNLRQAQETQYF
CDR3 length: 17; clone size: .; D gene: .; V gene: TRBV28; J gene: TRBJ1-1; CDR3 protein: CASNPGTTGVGNTEAFF
CDR3 length: 18; clone size: .; D gene: TRBD2; V gene: TRBV4-1; J gene: TRBJ2-5; CDR3 protein: CASSQALLGLAGGETQYF
CDR3 length: 16; clone size: .; D gene: .; V gene: TRBV5-1; J gene: TRBJ2-7; CDR3 protein: CASSVNTGPSSYEQYF
CDR3 length: 15; clone size: few; D gene: .; V gene: TRBV5-4; J gene: TRBJ1-3; CDR3 protein: CASSLERGTGNTIYF
CDR3 length: 18; clone size: .; D gene: TRBD1; V gene: TRBV5-1; J gene: TRBJ2-1; CDR3 protein: CASSLQRPAGGSYNEQFF
CDR3 length: 15; clone size: .; D gene: .; V gene: TRBV27; J gene: TRBJ2-1; CDR3 protein: CASSRTAFSYNEQFF
CDR3 length: 15; clone size: .; D gene: TRBD2; V gene: TRBV6-1; J gene: TRBJ2-7; CDR3 protein: CASSLPAGLAYEQYF
CDR3 length: 16; clone size: .; D gene: TRBD2; V gene: TRBV6-6; J gene: TRBJ2-2; CDR3 protein: CASSSGTSGFTGELFF
CDR3 length: 16; clone size: .; D gene: TRBD2; V gene: TRBV28; J gene: TRBJ2-7; CDR3 protein: CASSYGTSGSSYEQYF
CDR3 length: 16; clone size: .; D gene: TRBD1; V gene: TRBV2; J gene: TRBJ2-1; CDR3 protein: CASSAGQSFSYNEQFF
CDR3 length: 13; clone size: .; D gene: .; V gene: TRBV7-3; J gene: TRBJ2-7; CDR3 protein: CASSLTQNAEQYF
CDR3 length: 14; clone size: once; D gene: .; V gene: TRBV5-1; J gene: .; CDR3 protein: CASSLSGGSYEQYF
CDR3 length: 13; clone size: .; D gene: TRBD1; V gene: TRBV7-2; J gene: TRBJ2-7; CDR3 protein: CASSLGQNYEQYF
CDR3 length: 16; clone size: .; D gene: TRBD1; V gene: TRBV27; J gene: TRBJ1-2; CDR3 protein: CASSFFGTGGNYGYTF
CDR3 length: 18; clone size: .; D gene: TRBD2; V gene: TRBV14; J gene: TRBJ2-1; CDR3 protein: CASSQDFPSGRAYNEQFF
CDR3 length: 14; clone size: .; D gene: .; V gene: TRBV29-1; J gene: TRBJ2-7; CDR3 protein: CGVELGSGSYEQYF
CDR3 length: 16; clone size: few; D gene: TRBD2; V gene: TRBV7-8; J gene: TRBJ2-1; CDR3 protein: CASSSQTSGSYNEQFF
CDR3 length: 13; clone size: .; D gene: .; V gene: TRBV28; J gene: TRBJ2-1; CDR3 protein: CASRRTGLSWAFF
CDR3 length: 16; clone size: .; D gene: .; V gene: TRBV5-1; J gene: TRBJ1-1; CDR3 protein: CASSLGPGHLNTEAFF
CDR3 length: 12; clone size: .; D gene: .; V gene: TRBV7-9; J gene: TRBJ2-1; CDR3 protein: CASSSLRNEQFF
CDR3 length: 14; clone size: .; D gene: .; V gene: TRBV28; J gene: TRBJ2-7; CDR3 protein: CASSPPLAGYEQYF
CDR3 length: 11; clone size: .; D gene: .; V gene: TRBV20-1; J gene: TRBJ2-7; CDR3 protein: CSAEQDYEQYF
CDR3 length: 14; clone size: once; D gene: TRBD2; V gene: TRBV29-1; J gene: TRBJ2-3; CDR3 protein: CSVGGGGPTDTQYF
CDR3 length: 12; clone size: once; D gene: .; V gene: TRBV5-1; J gene: TRBJ2-5; CDR3 protein: CASRQYQETQYF
CDR3 length: 15; clone size: .; D gene: TRBD2; V gene: TRBV27; J gene: TRBJ2-1; CDR3 protein: CASSFREGSYNEQFF
CDR3 length: 16; clone size: .; D gene: TRBD1; V gene: TRBV5-1; J gene: .; CDR3 protein: CASSSLTGGRPYEQYF